This TCR beta chain was observed in a study of control samples from healthy donors and cancer patients. This clone is a singleton in its sample. Data came from immunoSEQ multiplex PCR; TCRdb stores just in-frame clones and leaves some out. This table has 150,000 to 160,000 clones, around 96% appearing once. The origin of this receptor is a man aged 40-50 years in good health. Sample: blood.

As DNA, the CDR3 is TGTGCCACCAGCAGAGGGACTAGCGTAGCGAACACCGGGGAGCTGTTTTTT. Translated: CATSRGTSVANTGELFF. This chain links TRBV15 with TRBJ2-2, with TRBD2 matching 9 bases. The CDR3 covers 17 residues. The germline V gene encodes CDR1 LNHNV and CDR2 YYDKDF (reference sequence). V gave up 1 base and J gave up 0 bases; unmatched junction bases: 3. Variable domain in full (rest from reference TRBV15 and TRBJ2-2): DAMVIQNPRYQVTQFGKPVTLSCSQTLNHNVMYWYQQKSSQAPKLLFHYYDKDFNNEADTPDNFQSRRPNTSFCFLDIRSPGLGDTAMYLCATSRGTSVANTGELFFGEGSRLTVL.